This TCR beta chain was recovered during a study of blood T cell repertoires in COVID-19. Study information: The cDNA or gDNA used as material had been derived from T cells, B-cell-depleted T cells, or PBMCs.

Germline CDR1 reads LGHNA; CDR2 reads YNFKEQ. The V gene lost 4 bases and the J gene lost 4 bases, with 14 bases spanning the gap. CDR3 length: 15 amino acids. Study processing details: Amplifying reference gene primers gave estimates of nucleated cell counts. Libraries were prepared by immunoSEQ multiplex PCR; TCRdb keeps only in-frame clonotypes and omits some of them. Clone size and the V and J calls come from that table; the DNA yielded D and trimming. The sample lists about 60,000 clones, about 78% occurring once. The sequence was obtained from a man aged 50 to 60 with active or convalescent COVID-19. Sample: peripheral blood. The chain recombines TRBV4-2 with TRBJ1-3, with a tentative D call TRBD1 (5 bases). The CDR3 sequence: CASSPQGQGGNTIYF. CDR3 sequence (DNA): TGTGCCAGCAGCCCCCAAGGGCAGGGCGGAAACACCATATATTTT.